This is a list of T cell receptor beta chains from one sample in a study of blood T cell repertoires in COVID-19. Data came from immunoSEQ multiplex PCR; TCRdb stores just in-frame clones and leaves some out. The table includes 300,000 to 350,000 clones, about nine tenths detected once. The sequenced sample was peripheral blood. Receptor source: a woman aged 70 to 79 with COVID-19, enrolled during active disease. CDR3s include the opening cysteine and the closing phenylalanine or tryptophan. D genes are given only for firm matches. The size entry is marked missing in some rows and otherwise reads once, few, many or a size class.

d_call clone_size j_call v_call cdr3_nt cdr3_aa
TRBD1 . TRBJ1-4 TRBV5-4 TGTGCCAGCAGCCAACGACAGGGGGATGAAAAACTGTTTTTT CASSQRQGDEKLFF
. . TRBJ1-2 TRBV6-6 TGTGCCAGCAGTTACGGGGCCGCCAACACCTTC CASSYGAANTF
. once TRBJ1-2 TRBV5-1 TGCGCCAGCAGCGAGGGGGACGGCTATGGCTACACCTTC CASSEGDGYGYTF
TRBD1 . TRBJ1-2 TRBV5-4 TGTGCCAGCAGCTCCAGCGGACAGGGAGGGTATGGCTACACCTTC CASSSSGQGGYGYTF
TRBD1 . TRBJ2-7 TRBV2 TGTGCCAGCACCAGGACAGGAGTCTCCTACGAGCAGTACTTC CASTRTGVSYEQYF
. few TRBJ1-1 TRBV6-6 TGTGCCAGCAGTCCTCGGGTTACGGGGAACACTGAAGCTTTCTTT CASSPRVTGNTEAFF
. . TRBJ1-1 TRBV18 TGTGCCAGCTCACCACAGGTGGCGGAGGCTGAAGCTTTCTTT CASSPQVAEAEAFF
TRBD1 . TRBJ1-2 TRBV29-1 TGCAGCGTTGAAGGGACAGGGGAGGATGGCTACACCTTC CSVEGTGEDGYTF
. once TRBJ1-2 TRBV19 TGTGCCAGTAAAGGTCGGACTGATCTTTTAAACTATGGCTACACCTTC CASKGRTDLLNYGYTF
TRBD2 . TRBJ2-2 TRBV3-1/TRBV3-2 TGTGCCAGCAGCCTGATAGGGACTAGGGGTAAAACCGGGGAGCTGTTTTTT CASSLIGTRGKTGELFF
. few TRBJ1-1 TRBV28 TGTGCCAGCAGTCCCCCCGGGGGAGGAACCCTTAACACTGAAGCTTTCTTT CASSPPGGGTLNTEAFF
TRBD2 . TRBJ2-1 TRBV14 TGTGCCAGCAGCCCCCTTTGGGGGACTAGTGGGTGGAATGAGCAGTTCTTC CASSPLWGTSGWNEQFF
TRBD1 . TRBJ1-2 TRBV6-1 TGTGCCAGCAGTGACTATAGGGACAGGGGGCAGAACTATGGCTACACCTTC CASSDYRDRGQNYGYTF
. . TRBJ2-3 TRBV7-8 TGTGCCAGCAGCTTTATGGACTTCACAGATACGCAGTATTTT CASSFMDFTDTQYF
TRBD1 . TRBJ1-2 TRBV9 TGTGCCAGCGGAAAGGACAGGGCCTTCGGCTACACCTTC CASGKDRAFGYTF
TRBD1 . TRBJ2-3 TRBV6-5 TGTGCCAGCAGTTATAACGAGGACAGGGGGGGAGGAACGCAGTATTTT CASSYNEDRGGGTQYF